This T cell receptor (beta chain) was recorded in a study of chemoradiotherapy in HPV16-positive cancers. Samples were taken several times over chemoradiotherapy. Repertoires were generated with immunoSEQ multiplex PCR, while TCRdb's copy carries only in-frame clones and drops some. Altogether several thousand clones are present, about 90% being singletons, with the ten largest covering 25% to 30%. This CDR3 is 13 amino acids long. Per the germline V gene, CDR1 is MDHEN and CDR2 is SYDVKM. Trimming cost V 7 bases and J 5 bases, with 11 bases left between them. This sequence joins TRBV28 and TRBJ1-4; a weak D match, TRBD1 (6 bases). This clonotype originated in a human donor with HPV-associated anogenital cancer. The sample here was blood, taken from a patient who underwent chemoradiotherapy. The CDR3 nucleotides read TGTGCCAGCAAGGGGGGTACGAATGAAAAACTGTTTTTT. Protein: CASKGGTNEKLFF. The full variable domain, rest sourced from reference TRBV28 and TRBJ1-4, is DVKVTQSSRYLVKRTGEKVFLECVQDMDHENMFWYRQDPGLGLRLIYFSYDVKMKEKGDIPEGYSVSREKKERFSLILESASTNQTSMYLCASKGGTNEKLFFGSGTQLSVL.